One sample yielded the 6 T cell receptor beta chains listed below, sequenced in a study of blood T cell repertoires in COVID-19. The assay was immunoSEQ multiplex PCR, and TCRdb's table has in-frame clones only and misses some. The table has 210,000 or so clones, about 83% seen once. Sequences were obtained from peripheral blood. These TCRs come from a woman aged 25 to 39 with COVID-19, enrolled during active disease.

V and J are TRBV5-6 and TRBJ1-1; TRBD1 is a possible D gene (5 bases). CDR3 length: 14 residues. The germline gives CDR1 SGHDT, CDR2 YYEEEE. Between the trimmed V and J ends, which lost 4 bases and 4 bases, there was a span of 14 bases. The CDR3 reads CASSRGGWSTEAFF. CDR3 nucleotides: TGTGCCAGCAGCAGGGGAGGGTGGAGCACTGAAGCTTTCTTT.

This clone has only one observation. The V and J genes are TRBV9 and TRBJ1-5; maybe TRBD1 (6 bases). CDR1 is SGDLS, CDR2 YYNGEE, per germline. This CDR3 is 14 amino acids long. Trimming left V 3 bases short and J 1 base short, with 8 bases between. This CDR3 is CASSGGQSNQPQHF. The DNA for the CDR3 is TGTGCCAGCAGCGGAGGACAGAGCAATCAGCCCCAGCATTTT.

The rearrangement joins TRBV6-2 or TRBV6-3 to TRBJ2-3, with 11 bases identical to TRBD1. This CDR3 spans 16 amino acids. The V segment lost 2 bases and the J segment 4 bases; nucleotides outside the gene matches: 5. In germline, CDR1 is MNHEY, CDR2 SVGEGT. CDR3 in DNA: TGTGCCAGCAGTTACCCTCCGGGACAGGGGGCAGATACGCAGTATTTT. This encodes CASSYPPGQGADTQYF.

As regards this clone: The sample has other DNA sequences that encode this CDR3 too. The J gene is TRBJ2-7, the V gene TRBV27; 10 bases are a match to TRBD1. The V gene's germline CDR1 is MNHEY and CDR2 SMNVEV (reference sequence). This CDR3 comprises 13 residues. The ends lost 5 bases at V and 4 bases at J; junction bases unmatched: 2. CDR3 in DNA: TGTGCCAGCAGTGGGACAGGGGTTTACGAGCAGTACTTC. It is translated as CASSGTGVYEQYF.

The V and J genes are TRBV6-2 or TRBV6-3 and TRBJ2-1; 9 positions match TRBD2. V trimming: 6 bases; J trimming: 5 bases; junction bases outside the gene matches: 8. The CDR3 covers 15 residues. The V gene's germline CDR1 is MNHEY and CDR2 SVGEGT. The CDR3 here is CASSILAGLHNEQFF. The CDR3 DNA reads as TGTGCCAGCAGCATACTAGCGGGCTTACACAATGAGCAGTTCTTC.

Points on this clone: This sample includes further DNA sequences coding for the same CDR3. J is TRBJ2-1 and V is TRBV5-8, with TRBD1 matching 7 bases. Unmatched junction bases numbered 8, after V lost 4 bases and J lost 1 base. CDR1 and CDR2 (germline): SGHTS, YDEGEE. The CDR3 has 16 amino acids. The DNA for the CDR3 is TGTGCCAGCAGCCTGGACACGGGACAGTCCTACAATGAGCAGTTCTTC. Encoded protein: CASSLDTGQSYNEQFF.